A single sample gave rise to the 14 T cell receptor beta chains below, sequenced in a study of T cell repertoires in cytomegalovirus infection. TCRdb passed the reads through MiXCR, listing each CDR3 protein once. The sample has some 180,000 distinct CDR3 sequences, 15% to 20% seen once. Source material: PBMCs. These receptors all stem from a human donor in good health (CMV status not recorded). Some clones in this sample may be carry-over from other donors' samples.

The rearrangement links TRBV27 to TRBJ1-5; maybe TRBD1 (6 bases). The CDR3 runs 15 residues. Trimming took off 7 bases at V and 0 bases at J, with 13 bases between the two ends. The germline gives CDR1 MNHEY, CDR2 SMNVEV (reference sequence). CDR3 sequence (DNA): TGTGCCAGCAATGAGGACAGCTATAGCAATCAGCCCCAGCATTTT. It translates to CASNEDSYSNQPQHF.

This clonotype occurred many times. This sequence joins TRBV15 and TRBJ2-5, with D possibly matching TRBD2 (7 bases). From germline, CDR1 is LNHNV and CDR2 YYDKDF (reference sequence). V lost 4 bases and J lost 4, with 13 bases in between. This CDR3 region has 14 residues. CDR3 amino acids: CATSTRGGGETQYF. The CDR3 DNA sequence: TGTGCCACCAGCACCCGGGGAGGGGGAGAGACCCAGTACTTC.

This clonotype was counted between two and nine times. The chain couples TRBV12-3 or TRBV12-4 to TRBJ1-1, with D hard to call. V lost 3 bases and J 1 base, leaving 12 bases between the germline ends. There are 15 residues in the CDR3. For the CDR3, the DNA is TGTGCCAGCAGTTTCCGGGTCGGGAAGAACACTGAAGCTTTCTTT. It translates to CASSFRVGKNTEAFF.

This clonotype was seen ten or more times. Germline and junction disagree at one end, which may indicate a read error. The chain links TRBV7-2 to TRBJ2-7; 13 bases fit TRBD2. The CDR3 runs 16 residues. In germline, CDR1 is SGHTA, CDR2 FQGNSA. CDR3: CASTLTGTSGIHEQYF. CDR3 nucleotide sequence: TGTGCCAGCACCTTAACGGGGACTAGCGGGATTCACGAGCAGTACTTC.

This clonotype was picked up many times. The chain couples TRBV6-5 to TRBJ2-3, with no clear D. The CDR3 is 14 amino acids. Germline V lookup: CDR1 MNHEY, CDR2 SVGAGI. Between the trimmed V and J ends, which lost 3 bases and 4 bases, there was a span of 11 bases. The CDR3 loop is CASSYGQAPDTQYF. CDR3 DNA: TGTGCCAGCAGTTATGGGCAGGCCCCAGATACGCAGTATTTT.

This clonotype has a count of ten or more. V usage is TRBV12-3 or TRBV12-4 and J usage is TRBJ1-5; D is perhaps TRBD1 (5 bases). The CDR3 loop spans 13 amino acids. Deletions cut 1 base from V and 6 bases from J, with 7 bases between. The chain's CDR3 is CASSLGGTQPQHF. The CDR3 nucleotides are TGTGCCAGCAGTTTAGGAGGGACTCAGCCCCAGCATTTT.

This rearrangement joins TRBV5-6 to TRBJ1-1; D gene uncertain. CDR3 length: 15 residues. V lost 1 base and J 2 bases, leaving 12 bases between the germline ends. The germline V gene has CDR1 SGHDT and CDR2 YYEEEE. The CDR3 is CASSLRRWVNTEAFF. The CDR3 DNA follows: TGTGCCAGCAGCTTGAGAAGATGGGTTAACACTGAAGCTTTCTTT.

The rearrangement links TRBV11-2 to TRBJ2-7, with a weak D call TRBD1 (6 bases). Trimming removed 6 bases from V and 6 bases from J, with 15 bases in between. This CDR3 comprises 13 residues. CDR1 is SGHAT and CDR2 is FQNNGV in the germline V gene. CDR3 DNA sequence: TGTGCCAGCAGGACTTTGGGCAGGGGCGAGCAGTACTTC. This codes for CASRTLGRGEQYF.

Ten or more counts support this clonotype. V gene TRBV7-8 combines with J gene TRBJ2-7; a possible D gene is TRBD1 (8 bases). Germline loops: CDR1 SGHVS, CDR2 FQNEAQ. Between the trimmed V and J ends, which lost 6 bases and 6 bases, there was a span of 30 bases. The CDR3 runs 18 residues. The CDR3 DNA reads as TGTGCCAGCAGGCCCGGTAGAATCGGGACAGGACGCGGGGGCGAGCAGTACTTC. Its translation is CASRPGRIGTGRGGEQYF.

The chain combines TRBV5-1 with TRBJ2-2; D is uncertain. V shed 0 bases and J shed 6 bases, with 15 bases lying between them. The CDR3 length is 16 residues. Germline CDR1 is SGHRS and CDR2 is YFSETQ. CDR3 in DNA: TGCGCCAGCAGCTTGGCCACGGGCTTTGCCGCCGGGGAGCTGTTTTTT. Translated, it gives CASSLATGFAAGELFF.

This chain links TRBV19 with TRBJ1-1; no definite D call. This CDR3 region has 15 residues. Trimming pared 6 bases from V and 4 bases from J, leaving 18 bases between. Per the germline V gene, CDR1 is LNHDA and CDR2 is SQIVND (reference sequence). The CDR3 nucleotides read TGTGCCAGTAGCCGTCGAGGCGGCTTGAGCACTGAAGCTTTCTTT. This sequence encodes CASSRRGGLSTEAFF. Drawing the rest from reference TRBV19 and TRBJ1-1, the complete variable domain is DGGITQSPKYLFRKEGQNVTLSCEQNLNHDAMYWYRQDPGQGLRLIYYSQIVNDFQKGDIAEGYSVSREKKESFPLTVTSAQKNPTAFYLCASSRRGGLSTEAFFGQGTRLTVV.

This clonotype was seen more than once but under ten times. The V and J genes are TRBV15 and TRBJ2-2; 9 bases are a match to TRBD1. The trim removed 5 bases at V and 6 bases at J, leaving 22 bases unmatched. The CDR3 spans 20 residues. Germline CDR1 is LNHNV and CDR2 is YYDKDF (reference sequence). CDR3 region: CATSAGDRAHRGVSAGELFF. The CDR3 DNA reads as TGTGCCACCAGCGCCGGGGACAGGGCCCACAGAGGGGTGTCAGCCGGGGAGCTGTTTTTT.

The CDR3: CATSFRRQLVSTNEKLFF. CDR3 DNA: TGTGCCACCAGCTTCCGCAGACAGCTGGTGTCAACTAATGAAAAACTGTTTTTT. This chain connects TRBV15 to TRBJ1-4; TRBD1 is a possible D gene (5 bases). This CDR3 is 18 amino acids long. Germline CDR1 and CDR2: LNHNV and YYDKDF (reference sequence). V lost 5 bases and J lost 0, with 19 bases in between.

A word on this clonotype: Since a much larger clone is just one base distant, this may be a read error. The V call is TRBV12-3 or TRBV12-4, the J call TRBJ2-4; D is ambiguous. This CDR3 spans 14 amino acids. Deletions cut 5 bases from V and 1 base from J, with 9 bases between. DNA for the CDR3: TGTGCCAGCAGTAGCGTGAGTGCCAAAAACATTCAGTACTTC. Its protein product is CASSSVSAKNIQYF.